These T cell receptor beta chains were read from a single sample in a study of response to subunit inactivated influenza vaccine. Each CDR3 protein is one row after TCRdb ran MiXCR on the RT-PCR reads. This table has hundreds of thousands of distinct CDR3 sequences, about a fifth appearing once. Sample: PBMCs from blood, taken more than 4 days after vaccination. All receptors come from a man aged 45 to 65 who received an inactivated influenza vaccine. The CDR3 runs from the conserved cysteine through the conserved F or W. A D gene is named only where the DNA matches it firmly. Clone size appears in some rows only: once, few, many, or a class for an expanded clone.

V,size,D,J,DNA,CDR3
TRBV29-1,few,TRBD1,TRBJ1-2,TGCAGCGTTGGACAGGGGGCAAACTATGGCTACACCTTC,CSVGQGANYGYTF
TRBV29-1,few,TRBD2,TRBJ2-1,TGCAGCGTTCTTTGGGGGGGCTACAATGAGCAGTTCTTC,CSVLWGGYNEQFF
TRBV11-2,many,TRBD1,TRBJ1-6,TGTGCCAGCAGCCTGACAGGGGAAGTATCACCCCTCCACTTT,CASSLTGEVSPLHF
TRBV20-1,-,-,TRBJ2-7,TGCAGTGCTAGAGGGATTTATGAGATAAGCTCCTACGAGCAGTACTTC,CSARGIYEISSYEQYF
TRBV5-1,few,-,TRBJ2-5,TGCGCCAGCAGCCCCATTACGAGAGAGACCCAGTACTTC,CASSPITRETQYF
TRBV15,few,-,TRBJ1-4,TGTGCCACCAGCATCTACAGGACCTTTCGGGAAAAACTGTTTTTT,CATSIYRTFREKLFF
TRBV24-1,few,TRBD1,TRBJ2-2,TGTGCCACCAGTGATCCGGGACAGGGGGCGACCGGGGAGCTGTTTTTT,CATSDPGQGATGELFF
TRBV24-1,-,-,TRBJ2-1,TGTGCCACCAGTGATTTTCGCGGGTCCTACAATGAGCAGTTCTTC,CATSDFRGSYNEQFF
TRBV6-2/TRBV6-3,-,-,TRBJ1-2,TGTGCCAGCAACCTCGACGGAGCCTATGGCTACACCTTC,CASNLDGAYGYTF
TRBV5-5,many,TRBD2,TRBJ2-1,TGTGCCAGCAGCCCAACAAGCGGGAGGACCTACAATGAGCAGTTCTTC,CASSPTSGRTYNEQFF
TRBV12-3/TRBV12-4,-,-,TRBJ1-2,TGTGCCAGCAGTTCAGGGACGGCCCGAAACTATGGCTACACCTTC,CASSSGTARNYGYTF
TRBV11-2,few,-,TRBJ2-3,TGTGCCAGCAGGTCGACAGGACTTACGCAGTATTTT,CASRSTGLTQYF
TRBV4-2,few,TRBD2,TRBJ2-7,TGTGCCAGCAGCCAAGCGACTAGCAGCCACGAGCAGTACTTC,CASSQATSSHEQYF
TRBV18,-,-,TRBJ2-1,TGTGCCAGCTCCATACAGGAGAACAATGAGCAGTTCTTC,CASSIQENNEQFF
TRBV12-3/TRBV12-4,many,TRBD2,TRBJ2-7,TGTGCCAGCAGTCCGGGACTAGCGGGAGGCCACGAGCAGTACTTC,CASSPGLAGGHEQYF
TRBV6-4,-,TRBD1,TRBJ2-2,TGTGCCAGCAGTCACGGGCAGGGGGCCACCGGGGAGCTGTTTTTT,CASSHGQGATGELFF
TRBV6-4,many,-,TRBJ2-5,TGTGCCAGCAGTGGTACAACAGTGTACCAAGAGACCCAGTACTTC,CASSGTTVYQETQYF
TRBV6-1,-,TRBD2,TRBJ2-7,TGTGCCAGCAGGGCGGGACGACCGCATACTAGCGGGAGGTCCCGGCGGTACTTC,CASRAGRPHTSGRSRRYF
TRBV12-3/TRBV12-4,few,-,TRBJ1-3,TGTGCCAGCAGTTTTACTTCGACCATATATTTT,CASSFTSTIYF
TRBV20-1,-,TRBD1,TRBJ1-2,TGCAGTGCTGGAGACAGGGCTGACGGCTACACCTTC,CSAGDRADGYTF
TRBV6-5,few,-,TRBJ2-1,TGTGCCAGCAGTTCCGGGAGAACAGGTGATCCACAGTTCTTC,CASSSGRTGDPQFF
TRBV29-1,many,-,TRBJ1-1,TGCAGCGTTGTTATCGCCAGGGGGAACACTGAAGCTTTCTTT,CSVVIARGNTEAFF
TRBV25-1,-,-,TRBJ2-7,TGTGCCAGCAGTGACCGGACAGCAACCTACGAGCAGTACTTC,CASSDRTATYEQYF
TRBV2,once,-,TRBJ2-7,TGTGCCAGCAGTGAACTGGAGGGGATTGGCGAGCAGTACTTC,CASSELEGIGEQYF
TRBV7-8,few,-,TRBJ2-2,TGTGCCAGCAGCTTGGACGGAGACACCGGGGAGCTGTTTTTT,CASSLDGDTGELFF
TRBV29-1,few,-,TRBJ1-1,TGCAGCGTTGATACAGGAAAAAACACTGAAGCTTTCTTT,CSVDTGKNTEAFF
TRBV11-1,-,-,TRBJ2-1,TGTGCCAGCAGCCTCCTTGCGGTGCGGGGGACCCACAGGGATGAGCAGTTCTTC,CASSLLAVRGTHRDEQFF
TRBV5-1,-,TRBD2,TRBJ2-3,TGCGCCAGCAGCTTGGGGGGCGTAGCGGGAGCATACGATACGCAGTATTTT,CASSLGGVAGAYDTQYF
TRBV12-3/TRBV12-4,-,TRBD2,TRBJ2-5,TGTGCCAGCAGTACGACTAGCGGGGGGTTGTCCCAGTACTTC,CASSTTSGGLSQYF
TRBV12-3/TRBV12-4,many,-,TRBJ2-7,TGTGCCAGCAGTTTTAGAGTGTCCTACGAGCAGTACTTC,CASSFRVSYEQYF
TRBV29-1,many,-,TRBJ2-1,TGCAGCGTTTTTGCTACAGGGAACAATGAGCAGTTCTTC,CSVFATGNNEQFF
TRBV27,few,TRBD2,TRBJ2-6,TGTGCCAGCAGTTGGGGGGGTCTGGGGGCCAACGTCCTGACTTTC,CASSWGGLGANVLTF
TRBV7-2,-,TRBD1,TRBJ2-7,TGTGCCAGCAGCTCCGGGACAGAAGCCTACGAGCAGCACTTC,CASSSGTEAYEQHF
TRBV11-2,-,-,TRBJ2-5,TGTGCCAGCAGCCATAGCCTGGAGACCCAGTACTTC,CASSHSLETQYF
TRBV20-1,few,-,TRBJ2-2,TGCAGTGCTACTGGGGAAAACACCGGGGAGCTGTTTTTT,CSATGENTGELFF
TRBV7-9,-,-,TRBJ1-2,TGTGCCAGCAGCTATCAGGAAAACTATGGCTACACCTTC,CASSYQENYGYTF
TRBV6-2/TRBV6-3,few,TRBD1,TRBJ2-1,TGTGCCAGCACCCGGGACAGTATCCACAATGAGCAGTTCTTC,CASTRDSIHNEQFF